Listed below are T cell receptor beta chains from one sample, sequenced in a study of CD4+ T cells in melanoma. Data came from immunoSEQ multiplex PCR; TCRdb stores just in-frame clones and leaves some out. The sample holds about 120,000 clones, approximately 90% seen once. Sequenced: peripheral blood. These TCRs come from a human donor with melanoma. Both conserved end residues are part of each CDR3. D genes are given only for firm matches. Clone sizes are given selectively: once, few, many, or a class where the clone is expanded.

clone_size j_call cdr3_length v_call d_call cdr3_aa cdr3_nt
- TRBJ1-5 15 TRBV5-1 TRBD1 CASSLLTGENQPQHF TGCGCCAGCAGCTTGCTTACAGGGGAGAATCAGCCCCAGCATTTT
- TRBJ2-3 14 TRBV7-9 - CASSRRALGDTQYF TGTGCCAGCAGCCGGAGGGCCCTAGGGGATACGCAGTATTTT
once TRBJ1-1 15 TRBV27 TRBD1 CASSPQGAGSTEAFF TGTGCCAGCAGTCCACAGGGGGCGGGTAGCACTGAAGCTTTCTTT
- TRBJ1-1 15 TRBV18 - CASSPPAGLNTEAFF TGTGCCAGCTCACCACCGGCCGGACTGAACACTGAAGCTTTCTTT
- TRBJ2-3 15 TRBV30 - CAWSPGPWSTDTQYF TGTGCCTGGTCGCCGGGGCCCTGGAGCACAGATACGCAGTATTTT
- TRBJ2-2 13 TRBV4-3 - CASGTANTGELFF TGCGCCAGCGGGACCGCTAACACCGGGGAGCTGTTTTTT
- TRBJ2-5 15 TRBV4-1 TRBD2 CASSLGLADQETQYF TGCGCCAGCAGCCTGGGGCTAGCGGACCAAGAGACCCAGTACTTC
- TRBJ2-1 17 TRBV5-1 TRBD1 CASGSYRGKEYGNEQFF TGCGCCAGCGGGTCGTACAGGGGAAAGGAATACGGCAATGAGCAGTTCTTC
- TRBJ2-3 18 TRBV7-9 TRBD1 CASSPPLKDRVGTDTQYF TGTGCCAGCAGCCCACCCCTGAAGGACAGGGTGGGCACAGATACGCAGTATTTT
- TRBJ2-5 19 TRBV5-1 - CASSLARGSPSAYQETQYF TGCGCCAGCAGCTTGGCCCGCGGCTCCCCGTCGGCATACCAAGAGACCCAGTACTTC
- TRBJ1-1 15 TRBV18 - CASSPPRVSNTEAFF TGTGCCAGCTCACCACCGAGGGTTTCGAACACTGAAGCTTTCTTT
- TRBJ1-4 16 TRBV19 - CASSFSRPGSNEKLFF TGTGCCAGTAGCTTCAGTCGCCCAGGATCTAATGAAAAACTGTTTTTT
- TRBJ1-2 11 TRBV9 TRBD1 CASRQGGGYTF TGTGCCAGCCGACAGGGTGGTGGCTACACCTTC
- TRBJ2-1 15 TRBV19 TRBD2 CASSRTSGSYNEQFF TGTGCCAGTAGTAGGACTAGCGGCTCCTACAATGAGCAGTTCTTC
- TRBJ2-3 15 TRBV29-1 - CSVAEGRWVTDTQYF TGCAGCGTTGCCGAGGGGCGGTGGGTCACAGATACGCAGTATTTT
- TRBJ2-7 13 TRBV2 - CASSTQVSYEQYF TGTGCCAGCAGTACCCAGGTCTCCTACGAGCAGTACTTC
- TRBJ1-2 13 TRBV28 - CASSLRENYGYTF TGTGCCAGCAGTTTGCGGGAGAACTATGGCTACACCTTC
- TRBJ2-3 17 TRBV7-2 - CASSLDGRGPGTDTQYF TGTGCCAGCAGCTTAGATGGCAGGGGCCCTGGAACAGATACGCAGTATTTT
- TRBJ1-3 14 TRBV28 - CASSLRDLGNTIYF TGTGCCAGCAGTTTGAGGGATTTAGGAAACACCATATATTTT
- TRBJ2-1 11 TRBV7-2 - CASSLGGEQFF TGTGCCAGCAGCTTAGGTGGAGAGCAGTTCTTC
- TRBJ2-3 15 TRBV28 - CASLPVQGGRDTQYF TGTGCCAGCCTCCCCGTACAGGGCGGTCGAGATACGCAGTATTTT
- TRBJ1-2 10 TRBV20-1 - CSAGERSNTF TGCAGTGCCGGGGAGAGGTCGAACACCTTC
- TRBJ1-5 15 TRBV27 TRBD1 CASSQQGWMDQPQHF TGTGCCAGCAGCCAACAGGGGTGGATGGATCAGCCCCAGCATTTT
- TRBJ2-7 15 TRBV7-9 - CASSGYRGGSYEQYF TGTGCCAGCAGCGGATACAGGGGAGGCTCCTACGAGCAGTACTTC
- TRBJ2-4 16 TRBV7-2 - CASSRTGAGAKNIQYF TGTGCCAGCAGCCGAACAGGGGCGGGGGCCAAAAACATTCAGTACTTC
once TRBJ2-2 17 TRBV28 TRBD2 CASSFELAGGNTGELFF TGTGCCAGCAGTTTTGAACTAGCGGGGGGGAACACCGGGGAGCTGTTTTTT
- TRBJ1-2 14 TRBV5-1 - CASSFEDIDYGYTF TGCGCCAGCAGCTTCGAAGATATCGACTATGGCTACACCTTC
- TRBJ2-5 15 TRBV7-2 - CASRSGGGSQETQYF TGTGCCAGCAGGTCGGGCGGGGGCTCCCAAGAGACCCAGTACTTC